Here is one T cell receptor (beta chain) with its context. Its antigen is undetermined. The CDR3 is 14 residues long. CDR1 and CDR2 (germline): SGHDT, YYEEEE. V dropped 6 bases and J dropped 8 bases, with 20 bases sitting between them. Both 60 Vbeta primers and 13 Jbeta primers went into the PCR. TCRdb keeps only in-frame clones here, not all; method: immunoSEQ multiplex PCR. In the table there are 100,000 to 150,000 clones, approximately 84% of which are singletons. This entry belongs to a study of cytomegalovirus exposure and HLA in healthy donors. Study conclusions and caveats: Later work showed greater clonal expansion in HLA-associated TCR beta chains than in equally common others.

As for the donors, each was a healthy bone marrow donor. This TCR was recovered from a young man in good health and CMV-seropositive. Material for sequencing was PBMCs. This sequence joins TRBV5-6 and TRBJ1-2, with D possibly matching TRBD1 (5 bases). The CDR3 loop is CASTNLAGGRGYTF. CDR3 DNA sequence: TGTGCCAGCACCAACCTGGCCGGGGGGAGAGGCTACACCTTC.